This TCR beta chain emerged from a study of CD8+ T cells in alopecia areata. Trimming took 2 bases from V and 9 from J, leaving 11 bases between them. The CDR3 sequence is 12 residues long. Germline lookup yields CDR1 GTSNPN and CDR2 SVGIG (reference sequence). This clone was picked up a small number of times. Extraction of RNA preceded its reverse transcription into cDNA, which served as the sequencing template. The repertoire was sequenced with immunoSEQ multiplex PCR; TCRdb's copy has only in-frame clones and lacks some. This repertoire shows fewer than 100,000 clones, 40% to 45% found once; its top ten account for 0.75% to 0.8%.

The chain employs TRBV30 and TRBJ2-1; maybe TRBD2 (5 bases). Sequenced sample: CD4+ T cells sorted from blood. The TCR comes from a human donor with alopecia areata. The CDR3 reads CAWSPRAGEQFF. CDR3 in DNA: TGTGCCTGGAGTCCGAGGGCGGGTGAGCAGTTCTTC.